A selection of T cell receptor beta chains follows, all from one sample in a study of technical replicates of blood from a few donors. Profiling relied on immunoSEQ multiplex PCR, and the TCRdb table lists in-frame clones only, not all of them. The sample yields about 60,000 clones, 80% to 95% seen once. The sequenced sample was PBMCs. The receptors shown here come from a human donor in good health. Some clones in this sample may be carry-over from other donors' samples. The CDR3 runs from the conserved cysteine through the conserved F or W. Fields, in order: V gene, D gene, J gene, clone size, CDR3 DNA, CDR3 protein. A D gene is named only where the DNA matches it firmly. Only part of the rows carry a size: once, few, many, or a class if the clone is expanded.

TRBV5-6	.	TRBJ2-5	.	TGTGCCAGCACCGCTCGGGGGGCTGCGGAGACCCAGTACTTC	CASTARGAAETQYF
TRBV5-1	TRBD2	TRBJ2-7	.	TGCGCCAGCAGCATATCCGGGACTAGCGAAGGCGAGCAGTACTTC	CASSISGTSEGEQYF
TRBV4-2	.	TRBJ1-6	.	TGTGCCAGCAGCCAAGAACAGGTCGGAGTATCACCCCTCCACTTT	CASSQEQVGVSPLHF
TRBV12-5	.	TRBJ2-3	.	TGTGCTAGTGGGGGTGCAGGACACACAGATACGCAGTATTTT	CASGGAGHTDTQYF
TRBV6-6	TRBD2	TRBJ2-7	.	TGTGCCAGCAGTCTAGCGGGAGGAGGGGAGCAGTACTTC	CASSLAGGGEQYF
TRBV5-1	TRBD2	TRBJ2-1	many	TGCGCCAGCAGCCCGGCGGGAGGGTACAATGAGCAGTTCTTC	CASSPAGGYNEQFF
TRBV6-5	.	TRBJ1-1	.	TGTGCCAGCAGTTACAGCGGGGGTGAAGCTTTCTTT	CASSYSGGEAFF
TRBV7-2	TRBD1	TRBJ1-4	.	TGTGCCAGCAGCTTGGGACAGGGGCAAAAACTGTTTTTT	CASSLGQGQKLFF
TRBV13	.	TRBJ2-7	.	TGTGCCAGCAGCCGGGGAGGGGGAATATACTACGAGCAGTACTTC	CASSRGGGIYYEQYF
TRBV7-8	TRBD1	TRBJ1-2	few	TGTGCCAGCAGCTTGGGACAGGCGCTCAATGGCTACACCTTC	CASSLGQALNGYTF
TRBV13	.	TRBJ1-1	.	TGTGCCAGCAGCTTCCCGACGGGGAACACTGAAGCTTTCTTT	CASSFPTGNTEAFF
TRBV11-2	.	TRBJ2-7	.	TGTGCCAGCAGCCCGCCCCTAGGCACCTACGAGCAGTACTTC	CASSPPLGTYEQYF
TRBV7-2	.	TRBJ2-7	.	TGTGCCAGCAGCTTAGTACTACCCCCCTACGAGCAGTACTTC	CASSLVLPPYEQYF
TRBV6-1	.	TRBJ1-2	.	TGTGCCAGATCCACAGACTACTTCTATGGCTACACCTTC	CARSTDYFYGYTF
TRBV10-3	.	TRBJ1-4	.	TGTGCCATCAGTGACTCAGGGACAACTAATGAAAAACTGTTTTTT	CAISDSGTTNEKLFF
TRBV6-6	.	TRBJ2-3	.	TGTGCCAGCAGTACGGGACTCTACACAGATACGCAGTATTTT	CASSTGLYTDTQYF
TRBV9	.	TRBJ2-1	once	TGTGCCAGCAGCCCCCCCCTGGGAGGAAATGAGCAGTTCTTC	CASSPPLGGNEQFF
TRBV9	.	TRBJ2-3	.	TGTGCCAGCAGCGTAGTGGCGGGGCACACAGATACGCAGTATTTT	CASSVVAGHTDTQYF
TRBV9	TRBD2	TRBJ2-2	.	TGTGCCAGCCGCCGGGAGGGAGAGTCCGGGGAGCTGTTTTTT	CASRREGESGELFF
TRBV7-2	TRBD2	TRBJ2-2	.	TGTGCCAGCAGCACGGGACTAGCGGGGGGGATGCTGTTTTTT	CASSTGLAGGMLFF
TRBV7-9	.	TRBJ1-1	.	TGTGCCAGCAGCTTAGGGAGACGGGGCACTGAAGCTTTCTTT	CASSLGRRGTEAFF
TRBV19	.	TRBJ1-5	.	TGTGCCAGTAGTCCCCCCGGCAGGACTCTAAGCAATCAGCCCCAGCATTTT	CASSPPGRTLSNQPQHF
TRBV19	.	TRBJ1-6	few	TGTGCCAGTAGTTCCCAGGGCGGCGATAATTCACCCCTCCACTTT	CASSSQGGDNSPLHF
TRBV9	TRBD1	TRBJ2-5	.	TGTGCCAGCAGACCACAGGGGGCAGAGACCCAGTACTTC	CASRPQGAETQYF
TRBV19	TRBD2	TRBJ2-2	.	TGTGCCAGTAGAGGACTAGCGGGGCTTACCGGGGAGCTGTTTTTT	CASRGLAGLTGELFF
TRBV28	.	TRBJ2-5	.	TGTGCCAGCAGTTTATCGGGTCCAGAGACCCAGTACTTC	CASSLSGPETQYF
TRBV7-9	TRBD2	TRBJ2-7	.	TGTGCCAGCAGCGGGCGGGAGGCCCTCTACGAGCAGTACTTC	CASSGREALYEQYF
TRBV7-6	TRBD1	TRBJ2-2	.	TGTGCCAGCAGCCCGCAACCGGGACAGGTTAACACCGGGGAGCTGTTTTTT	CASSPQPGQVNTGELFF
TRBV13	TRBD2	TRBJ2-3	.	TGTGCCAGCAGACTACTAGCGGGGGGATTAACAGATACGCAGTATTTT	CASRLLAGGLTDTQYF
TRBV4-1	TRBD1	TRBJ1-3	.	TGCGCCAGCAGCCAAGACCCGGGGGACAGGGCTGGAAACACCATATATTTT	CASSQDPGDRAGNTIYF
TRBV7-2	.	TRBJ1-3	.	TGTGCCAGCAGCTTACAGGTCAGCTCTGGAAACACCATATATTTT	CASSLQVSSGNTIYF
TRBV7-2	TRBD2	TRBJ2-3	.	TGTGCCAGCAGCTTAGCGTCTAGCGGGGGCCGCAGAGATACGCAGTATTTT	CASSLASSGGRRDTQYF
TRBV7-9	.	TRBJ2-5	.	TGTGCCAGCAGCGTACAGAAGATTCAAGAGACCCAGTACTTC	CASSVQKIQETQYF
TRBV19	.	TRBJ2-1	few	TGTGCCAGTAGTATGCCTGGACTGACGAACAATGAGCAGTTCTTC	CASSMPGLTNNEQFF
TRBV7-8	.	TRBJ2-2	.	TGTGCCAGCAGCTTAGACAGGTTCACCGGGGAGCTGTTTTTT	CASSLDRFTGELFF
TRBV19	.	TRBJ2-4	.	TGTGCCAGTAGTATAGGGGGCGCGGTGCGGTACTTC	CASSIGGAVRYF
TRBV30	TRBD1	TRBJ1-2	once	TGTGCCCGTGAACAGGGGAACTATGGCTACACCTTC	CAREQGNYGYTF
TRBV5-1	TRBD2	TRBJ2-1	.	TGCGCCAGCAGCTCTCGGGGGACTAGCGCCGAGGAGCAGTTCTTC	CASSSRGTSAEEQFF
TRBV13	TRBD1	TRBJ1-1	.	TGTGCCAGCAGAACCCGGGACAGGGAGGATAAGGCTTTCTTT	CASRTRDREDKAFF
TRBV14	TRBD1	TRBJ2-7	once	TGTGCCAGCAGTTCCGGACAGGCGAGGAGCTACGAGCAGTACTTC	CASSSGQARSYEQYF
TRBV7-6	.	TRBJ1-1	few	TGTGCCAGCAGCTTAAGGCGGAGCACTGAAGCTTTCTTT	CASSLRRSTEAFF
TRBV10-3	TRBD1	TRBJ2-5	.	TGTGCCATCAATAACAGGGGCCATCAAGAGACCCAGTACTTC	CAINNRGHQETQYF
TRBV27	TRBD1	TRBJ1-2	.	TGTGCCAGCAGTTCCCCGGACAGGGGGCTAAATGGCTACACCTTC	CASSSPDRGLNGYTF
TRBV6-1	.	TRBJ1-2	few	TGTGCCAGCAGCCAGGGTGAGGGGGTGCGGTACACCTTC	CASSQGEGVRYTF
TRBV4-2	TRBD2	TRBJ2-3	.	TGTGCCAGCAGCCAAGATCCAAGGACTAGCGGGGGGAAGGGAGATACGCAGTATTTT	CASSQDPRTSGGKGDTQYF
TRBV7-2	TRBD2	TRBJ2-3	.	TGTGCCAGCACCACTGGAGCGGGGCAAACAGATACGCAGTATTTT	CASTTGAGQTDTQYF
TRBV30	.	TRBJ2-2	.	TGTGCCTGGAGTGTTGGCAGATCGAACACCGGGGAGCTGTTTTTT	CAWSVGRSNTGELFF